The following is a T cell receptor (beta chain) sequence with its context. Its antigen is unknown. Treatment meaning: roughly 10-day PBMC culture with coronavirus spike peptide pools or control peptides (ViraFEST assay). The authors cultured 1.5 million to 2 million PBMCs per well with about 10 IU/ml IL-2 and 10 ug/ml peptide pools. This sample stems from a study of vaccination and CD4 T cells after COVID-19. Study overall: According to the study, participants were given two doses of BNT162b2 or mRNA-1273 vaccine. Cells were stimulated with overlapping spike peptide pools from SARS-CoV-2, HCoV-NL63, HCoV-OC43 and HCoV-229E.

Sequencing of cultured CD4+ T cell DNA used the Oncomine TCR Beta short-read assay. TCRdb analysed the PCR reads with MiXCR anew, one entry per CDR3 protein. The sample consists of 13,000 or so distinct CDR3 sequences, less than 45% of them appearing once. CDR1 is MNHEY, CDR2 SVGEGT, per germline. This CDR3 is built from 13 residues. Between the trimmed V and J ends, which lost 0 bases and 6 bases, there was a span of 9 bases. The receptor was derived from a human donor who had recovered from COVID-19. Sample: CD4+ T cells from blood, cultured in vitro, taken after SARS-CoV-2 vaccination. The V call is TRBV6-2 or TRBV6-3, the J call TRBJ2-7; no clear D. In nucleotides, the CDR3 is TGTGCCAGCAGTTACTCTAGAGCTGTCGAGCAGTACTTC. Its protein product is CASSYSRAVEQYF.